This TCR beta chain was documented in a study of T cells in Graves' hyperthyroidism and ophthalmopathy. The length of the CDR3 is 11 residues. The germline CDR1 and CDR2 sequences are KGHSH and LQKENI. Study-wide results and caveats: Blood also carried most thyroid clonotypes expanded above 0.001.

A patient was excluded if there was uncontrolled infection, other autoimmune disease, pregnancy or lactation. Using more than 7.5 ml of fresh peripheral blood, PBMCs were prepared. This clonotype was found many times. The target antigen is unknown. At one boundary the junction diverges from the germline segment, which might be a read error. RNA transcripts gave rise to amplified TCR beta CDR3 regions. HTBI primers drove first-round RT-PCR of the TCR CDR3. One entry per CDR3 protein results from TCRdb running MiXCR on the multiplex PCR reads. Found here are some 650,000 distinct CDR3 sequences, 16% of them singletons; the top ten hold 3% to 4%.

The sequence came from a woman between 40 and 55 years old with Graves' ophthalmopathy. V is TRBV18 and J is TRBJ2-3, with D unresolved. The sample consisted of blood. The CDR3 protein is CASISTDTQYF. CDR3 coding DNA: TGTGCCTCCATTAGCACGGATACGCAGTATTTT.